What follows describes a single T cell receptor (beta chain). Its antigen is unidentified. The entry originates in a study of T-cell memory formation after mild COVID-19. Study findings and constraints: Day 37-peaking second-wave clones had unconfirmed SARS-CoV-2 specificity. A balance of CD4 and CD8 characterized clones contracting day 15 to 85, whereas later expanders leaned CD4+.

Constant-segment-primed 5'RACE gave TCR alpha and TCR beta cDNA libraries with sample barcodes and UMIs. TCRdb processed the 5' RACE reads anew with MiXCR; each CDR3 protein has one entry. The sample consists of about 110,000 distinct CDR3 sequences, 15% to 20% of them appearing once. The V gene's germline CDR1 is LGHNA and CDR2 YNFKEQ. The V segment lost 2 bases and the J segment 1 base; nucleotides outside the gene matches: 3. The CDR3 contains 16 residues. This TCR was recovered from a man aged 18 to 35 who had mild COVID-19 (a few samples of this study predate the infection). Cell type and time point are not known. The chain is built from TRBV4-2 and TRBJ2-3, with 10 bases that match TRBD2. Sequenced: PBMCs or a T cell subset sorted from them (not recorded which). The CDR3 region is CASSQTLAGRTDTQYF. CDR3 coding DNA: TGTGCCAGCAGCCAAACACTAGCGGGGCGCACAGATACGCAGTATTTT.